This TCR beta chain originates from a study of PD-1 blockade in mismatch repair-deficient tumors. Looking at the study overall: All were previously treated, progressing patients with eleven to twelve mismatch repair-deficient cancer types. Broader study findings: Rapid post-treatment expansion, then contraction, generally preceding radiologic response, marked tumor-resident clones.

To note about this clone: What it binds is unknown.

Data came from immunoSEQ multiplex PCR; TCRdb stores just in-frame clones and leaves some out. The table lists some 130,000 clones, about nine tenths of them singletons. PCR or immunohistochemistry showed mismatch repair deficiency in every enrolled patient. TCRs were sequenced from a few patients responding to pembrolizumab. CDR3 length: 11 residues. CDR1 DFQATT and CDR2 SNEGSKA come from the germline V gene (reference sequence). Deletions cut 1 base from V and 7 bases from J, with 8 bases between. The clonotype comes from an adult with mismatch repair-deficient cancer. J is TRBJ2-7 and V is TRBV20-1; D gene ambiguous. This material consisted of peripheral blood, taken 70 to 73 weeks after starting pembrolizumab. CDR3 in DNA: TGCAGTGCTAGAGCTGACGAGGAGCAGTACTTC. Translating gives CSARADEEQYF.